The 10 T cell receptor beta chains below all came from one sample that was sequenced in a study of TIL therapy for anti-PD-1-resistant metastatic lung cancer. The libraries were made with immunoSEQ v3. TCRdb's table, derived via immunoSEQ multiplex PCR, lists solely in-frame clones and lacks some. The top ten hold approximately 7% of the sample, which has more than 20,000 clones, roughly 72% seen once. Regarding time point: pre-treatment sample, taken before nivolumab and TIL therapy. Most excised metastases sampled were pleural nodules or supraclavicular lymph nodes. The source was tumor tissue, collected at baseline. The receptors here all came from a person aged 25 to 80 with non-small cell lung cancer.

The chain is built from TRBV29-1 and TRBJ1-2, with D maybe TRBD1 (6 bases). Trimming left V 0 bases short and J 3 bases short, with 8 bases between. Germline-derived CDR1 and CDR2 are SQVTM and ANQGSEA. The CDR3 extends over 13 amino acids. The CDR3 is CSVEDPGDYGYTF. The CDR3 coding sequence is TGCAGCGTTGAAGATCCAGGGGACTATGGCTACACCTTC.

J is TRBJ2-7 and V is TRBV5-6; the match to TRBD1 covers 9 bases. The CDR3 extends over 14 amino acids. Germline V gene lookup returns CDR1 SGHDT and CDR2 YYEEEE. V trimming: 4 bases; J trimming: 4 bases; junction bases outside the gene matches: 6. The DNA of the CDR3 is TGTGCCAGCAGCCCAGGGACAGGGCTATACGAGCAGTACTTC. Its translation: CASSPGTGLYEQYF.

This chain connects TRBV7-3 to TRBJ2-1; D may be TRBD1 (5 bases). From germline, CDR1 is SGHTA and CDR2 FQGTGA. The CDR3 is made up of 14 amino acids. The V end was cut by 5 bases, the J end by 8 bases, with 16 bases between. This CDR3 is CASSQTMQGDEQFF. The CDR3 coding sequence is TGTGCCAGCAGCCAAACGATGCAGGGTGATGAGCAGTTCTTC.

J is TRBJ1-2 and V is TRBV10-3; D perhaps matches TRBD1 (5 bases). CDR3 size: 15 residues. CDR1 ENHRY and CDR2 SYGVKD come from the germline V gene. V lost 3 bases and J 5 bases, leaving 16 bases between the germline ends. CDR3 residues: CAISETRERDYGYTF. The CDR3 DNA sequence: TGTGCCATCAGTGAAACCAGGGAAAGGGATTATGGCTACACCTTC.

The chain joins TRBV5-1 to TRBJ2-3; D ambiguous. The CDR3 spans 15 residues. From germline, CDR1 is SGHRS and CDR2 YFSETQ. Trimming cost V 2 bases and J 1 base, with 11 bases left between them. CDR3 nucleotides: TGCGCCAGCAGCTTTAACCCCCTAGGCACAGATACGCAGTATTTT. Amino acids: CASSFNPLGTDTQYF.

This rearrangement joins TRBV28 to TRBJ1-1; D remains unclear. The CDR3 sequence is 12 residues long. Trimming stripped 5 bases from V and 3 bases from J, with 7 bases between. Germline V gives CDR1 MDHEN, CDR2 SYDVKM. For the CDR3, the DNA is TGTGCCAGCAGTCTCGAATACACTGAAGCTTTCTTT. Translation: CASSLEYTEAFF.

This clone was seen more than once but under ten times. The chain has TRBV16 and TRBJ2-7, with TRBD2 matching 13 bases. This CDR3 region has 16 residues. The junction had 7 bases not matched to a gene; V was cut back by 2 bases and J by 6 bases. Germline-derived CDR1 and CDR2 are KGHSY and FQNENV. The CDR3 region is CASSQIARLAGGEQYF. Written as DNA, the CDR3 is TGTGCCAGCAGCCAAATAGCTCGACTAGCGGGGGGCGAGCAGTACTTC.

This chain connects TRBV10-2 to TRBJ2-7; 8 bases match TRBD2. The CDR3 is made up of 17 amino acids. J lost 3 bases, V lost 2 bases, and 12 bases had no gene match. Germline V gives CDR1 WSHSY, CDR2 SAAADI. As DNA, the CDR3 is TGCGCCAGCAGTGAGCCCCTCGCGGGGGGACGGAACTACGAGCAGTACTTC. Its translation: CASSEPLAGGRNYEQYF.

The chain links TRBV6-5 to TRBJ2-3, with unresolved D. V lost 2 bases, J lost 0 bases, and 6 bases lay in between. CDR1 is MNHEY and CDR2 is SVGAGI in the germline V gene. This CDR3 spans 14 amino acids. The DNA of the CDR3 is TGTGCCAGCAGTTACGGGGTTAGCACAGATACGCAGTATTTT. As protein: CASSYGVSTDTQYF.

The chain combines TRBV5-6 with TRBJ2-3; D is perhaps TRBD1 (5 bases). The CDR3 contains 12 residues. V lost 3 bases and J 11 bases, leaving 13 bases between the germline ends. CDR1 is SGHDT and CDR2 is YYEEEE in the germline V gene. CDR3 in DNA: TGTGCCAGCAGCTCGACAGACAAGAAGCAGTATTTT. This sequence encodes CASSSTDKKQYF.